The sequence of this T cell receptor beta chain was determined in a study of CXCR3-negative and CXCR3-positive naive CD8 T cells. The CDR3 contains 15 residues. CDR1 is DFQATT, CDR2 SNEGSKA, per germline (reference sequence). Regarding the study as a whole: CXCR3-positive naive cells carried more hydrophobic TRB CDR3s than CXCR3-negative ones.

Remarks on this clonotype: Its antigen is not identified.

Libraries were UMI-labeled 5' RACE TRB cDNA. With the 5' RACE reads reprocessed, TCRdb shows one record per CDR3 protein and no DNA. The sample totals around 130,000 distinct CDR3 sequences. Specimen: naive CXCR3+ CD8+ T cells from blood. Regarding subset: CD45RO-CCR7+CD27+CD95- naive CD8+ T cells expressing CXCR3 (TNR3+). The chain couples TRBV20-1 to TRBJ2-7; no DNA is available, so the TRBD1 call from TCRdb remains unchecked. The receptor comes from a human donor in good health. Some clones in this sample may be carry-over from other donors' samples. CDR3 sequence: CSARAWPGQTYEQYF.